This T cell receptor beta chain derives from a study of cytomegalovirus exposure and HLA in healthy donors. Study-wide findings and caveats: Most TCR beta V segments were productive about 87% or about 30% of the time in an earlier analysis.

In regard to this clone: Its antigen is not identified.

The PCR had 60 Vbeta and 13 Jbeta primers. Using immunoSEQ multiplex PCR, the repertoire was profiled, and TCRdb retains in-frame clones only, with some absent. Here the sample spans under 200,000 clones, 70% to 90% being singletons. CDR3 length: 13 amino acids. CDR1 ENHRY and CDR2 SYGVKD come from the germline V gene. V was pared by 7 bases and J by 9 bases, with 16 bases between. The sample consisted of PBMCs. The clonotype originates from a man younger than 30 in good health and CMV-seropositive. The V call is TRBV10-3, the J call TRBJ2-1, with D maybe TRBD1 (6 bases). This CDR3 reads CAINEGEGGEQFF. CDR3 coding DNA: TGTGCCATCAACGAGGGGGAAGGAGGTGAGCAGTTCTTC.